The 3 T cell receptor beta chains below come from one sample, sequenced in a study of blood T cell repertoires in COVID-19. Profiling relied on immunoSEQ multiplex PCR, and the TCRdb table lists in-frame clones only, not all of them. The sample has over 150,000 clones; around 85% are singletons. Sequencing was done on a sample of PBMCs or T cells enriched from blood (not recorded which). These receptors were taken from a man aged 40-49 years who had recovered from COVID-19.

The chain combines TRBV29-1 with TRBJ1-2; the match to TRBD1 covers 11 bases. The ends lost 7 bases at V and 4 bases at J; junction bases unmatched: 14. The CDR3 loop spans 16 amino acids. Germline CDR1 reads SQVTM; CDR2 reads ANQGSEA. In nucleotides, the CDR3 is TGCAGCGCAGACTCGGACAGGGGGCGCGGCGGCTATGGCTACACCTTC. Amino acids: CSADSDRGRGGYGYTF. Combining the CDR3 with reference TRBV29-1 and TRBJ1-2 gives the whole variable domain SAVISQKPSRDICQRGTSLTIQCQVDSQVTMMFWYRQQPGQSLTLIATANQGSEATYESGFVIDKFPISRPNLTFSTLTVSNMSPEDSSIYLCSADSDRGRGGYGYTFGSGTRLTVV.

V usage is TRBV5-1 and J usage is TRBJ2-5; 10 nucleotides line up with TRBD1. Germline V gene sequence: CDR1 SGHRS, CDR2 YFSETQ. The CDR3 runs to 15 residues. After removal of 4 bases from V and 4 bases from J, the junction contained 7 bases not matched to a gene. The CDR3 reads CASSPFGQGGETQYF. DNA for the CDR3: TGCGCCAGCAGCCCTTTCGGACAGGGGGGAGAGACCCAGTACTTC.

This clone turned up a few times. The genes are TRBV4-2 and TRBJ1-3, with TRBD1 matching 7 bases. V lost 1 base to trimming and J lost 4 bases; unmatched junction nucleotides: 4. CDR1 is LGHNA and CDR2 is YNFKEQ in the germline V gene. The CDR3 spans 15 residues. In DNA form, the CDR3 reads TGTGCCAGCAGCCAAGCAAGGGGGCAAGGAAACACCATATATTTT. Protein product: CASSQARGQGNTIYF.